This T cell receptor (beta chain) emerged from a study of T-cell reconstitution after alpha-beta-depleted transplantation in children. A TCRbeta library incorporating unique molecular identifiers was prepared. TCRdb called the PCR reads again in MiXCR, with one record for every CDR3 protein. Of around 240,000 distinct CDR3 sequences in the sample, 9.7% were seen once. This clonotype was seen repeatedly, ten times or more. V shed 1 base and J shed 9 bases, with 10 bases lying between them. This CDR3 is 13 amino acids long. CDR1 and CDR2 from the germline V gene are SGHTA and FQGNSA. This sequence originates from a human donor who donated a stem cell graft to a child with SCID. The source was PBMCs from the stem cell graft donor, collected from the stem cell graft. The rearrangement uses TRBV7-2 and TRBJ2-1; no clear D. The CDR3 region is CASSLEVRGEQFF. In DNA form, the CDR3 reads TGTGCCAGCAGCTTAGAAGTCCGTGGTGAGCAGTTCTTC.